Sequencing of this T cell receptor beta chain was carried out in a study of T cells in Graves' hyperthyroidism and ophthalmopathy. Regarding the study as a whole: The model foresaw ophthalmopathy a median around 6.4 months prior to onset.

TCR beta CDR3 regions were amplified from RNA transcripts. When the TCR CDR3 underwent first-round RT-PCR, the HTBI primer set was used. Using its own MiXCR run on the multiplex PCR reads, TCRdb lists one record per CDR3 protein. This sample has approximately 690,000 distinct CDR3 sequences, with about a fifth found just once. The CDR3 is made up of 15 amino acids. CDR1 and CDR2 (germline): MNHEY, SVGAGI. Trimming cost V 2 bases and J 3 bases, with 14 bases left between them. Among ophthalmopathy patients, the Clinical Activity Score reached at least 3, the NOSPECS grade reached at least 4, and duration remained under 3 months. On the basis of clinical symptoms, serum thyroxine and TRAb, thyroid ultrasound and orbital computed tomography, diagnoses were made. PBMCs were collected from an approximately 10 ml volume of fresh peripheral blood. This clonotype has a handful of counts. Its antigen is unidentified.

The sequencing input was blood. This sequence originates from a man aged 30 to 45 with Graves' ophthalmopathy. V usage is TRBV6-5 and J usage is TRBJ2-7; D not resolved. In nucleotides, the CDR3 is TGTGCCAGCAGTTACCCCAGCATGGCCCTCTACGAGCAGTACTTC. It codes for CASSYPSMALYEQYF.